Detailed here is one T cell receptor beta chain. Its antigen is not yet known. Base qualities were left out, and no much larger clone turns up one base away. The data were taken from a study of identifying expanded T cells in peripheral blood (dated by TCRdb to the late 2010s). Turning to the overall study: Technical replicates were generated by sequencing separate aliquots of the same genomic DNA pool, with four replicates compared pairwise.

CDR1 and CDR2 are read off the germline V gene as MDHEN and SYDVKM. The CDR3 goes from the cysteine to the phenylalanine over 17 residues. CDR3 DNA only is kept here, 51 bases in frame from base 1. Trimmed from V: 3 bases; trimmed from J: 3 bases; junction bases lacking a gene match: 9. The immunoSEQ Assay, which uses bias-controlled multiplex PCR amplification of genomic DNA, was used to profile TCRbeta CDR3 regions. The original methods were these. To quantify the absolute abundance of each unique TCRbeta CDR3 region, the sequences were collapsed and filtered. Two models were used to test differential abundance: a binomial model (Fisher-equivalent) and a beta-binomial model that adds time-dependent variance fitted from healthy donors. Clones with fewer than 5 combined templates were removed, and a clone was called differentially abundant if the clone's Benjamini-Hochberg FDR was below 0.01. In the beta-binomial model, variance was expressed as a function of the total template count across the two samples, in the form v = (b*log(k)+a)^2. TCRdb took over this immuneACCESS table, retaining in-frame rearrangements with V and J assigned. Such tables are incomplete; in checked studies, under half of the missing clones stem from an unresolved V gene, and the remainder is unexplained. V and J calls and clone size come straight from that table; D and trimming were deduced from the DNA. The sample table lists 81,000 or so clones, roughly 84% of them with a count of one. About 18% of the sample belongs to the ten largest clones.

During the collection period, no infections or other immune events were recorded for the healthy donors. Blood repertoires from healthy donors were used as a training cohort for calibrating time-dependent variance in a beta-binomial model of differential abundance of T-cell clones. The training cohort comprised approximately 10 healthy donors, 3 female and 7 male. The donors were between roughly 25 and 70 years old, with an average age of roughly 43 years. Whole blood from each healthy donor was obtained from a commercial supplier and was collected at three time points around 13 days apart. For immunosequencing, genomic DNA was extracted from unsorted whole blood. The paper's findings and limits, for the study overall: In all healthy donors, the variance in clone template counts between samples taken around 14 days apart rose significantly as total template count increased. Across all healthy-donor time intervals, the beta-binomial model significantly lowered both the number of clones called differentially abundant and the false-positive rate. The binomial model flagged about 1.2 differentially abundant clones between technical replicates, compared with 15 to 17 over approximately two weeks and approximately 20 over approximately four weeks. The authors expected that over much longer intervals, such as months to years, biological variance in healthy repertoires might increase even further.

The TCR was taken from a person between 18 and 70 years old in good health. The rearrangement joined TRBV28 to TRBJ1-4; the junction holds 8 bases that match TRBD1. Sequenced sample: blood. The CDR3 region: CASSLPGRGLSNEKLFF. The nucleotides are TGTGCCAGCAGTTTGCCAGGCAGGGGGCTATCTAATGAAAAACTGTTTTTT.